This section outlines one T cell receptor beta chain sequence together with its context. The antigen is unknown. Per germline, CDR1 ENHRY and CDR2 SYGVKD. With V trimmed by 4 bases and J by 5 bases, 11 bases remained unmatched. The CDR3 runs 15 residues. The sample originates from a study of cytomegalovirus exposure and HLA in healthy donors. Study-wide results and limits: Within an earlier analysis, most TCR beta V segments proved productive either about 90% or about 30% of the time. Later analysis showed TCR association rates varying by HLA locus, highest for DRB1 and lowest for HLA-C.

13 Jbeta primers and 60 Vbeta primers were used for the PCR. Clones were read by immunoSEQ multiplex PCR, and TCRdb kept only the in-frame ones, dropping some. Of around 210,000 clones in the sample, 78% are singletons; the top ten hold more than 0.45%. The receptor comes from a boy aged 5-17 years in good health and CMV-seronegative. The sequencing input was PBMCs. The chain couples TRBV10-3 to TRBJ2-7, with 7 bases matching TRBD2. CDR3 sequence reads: CAISGYGSGVDEQYF. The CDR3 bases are TGTGCCATCAGTGGTTACGGGAGCGGGGTTGACGAGCAGTACTTC.